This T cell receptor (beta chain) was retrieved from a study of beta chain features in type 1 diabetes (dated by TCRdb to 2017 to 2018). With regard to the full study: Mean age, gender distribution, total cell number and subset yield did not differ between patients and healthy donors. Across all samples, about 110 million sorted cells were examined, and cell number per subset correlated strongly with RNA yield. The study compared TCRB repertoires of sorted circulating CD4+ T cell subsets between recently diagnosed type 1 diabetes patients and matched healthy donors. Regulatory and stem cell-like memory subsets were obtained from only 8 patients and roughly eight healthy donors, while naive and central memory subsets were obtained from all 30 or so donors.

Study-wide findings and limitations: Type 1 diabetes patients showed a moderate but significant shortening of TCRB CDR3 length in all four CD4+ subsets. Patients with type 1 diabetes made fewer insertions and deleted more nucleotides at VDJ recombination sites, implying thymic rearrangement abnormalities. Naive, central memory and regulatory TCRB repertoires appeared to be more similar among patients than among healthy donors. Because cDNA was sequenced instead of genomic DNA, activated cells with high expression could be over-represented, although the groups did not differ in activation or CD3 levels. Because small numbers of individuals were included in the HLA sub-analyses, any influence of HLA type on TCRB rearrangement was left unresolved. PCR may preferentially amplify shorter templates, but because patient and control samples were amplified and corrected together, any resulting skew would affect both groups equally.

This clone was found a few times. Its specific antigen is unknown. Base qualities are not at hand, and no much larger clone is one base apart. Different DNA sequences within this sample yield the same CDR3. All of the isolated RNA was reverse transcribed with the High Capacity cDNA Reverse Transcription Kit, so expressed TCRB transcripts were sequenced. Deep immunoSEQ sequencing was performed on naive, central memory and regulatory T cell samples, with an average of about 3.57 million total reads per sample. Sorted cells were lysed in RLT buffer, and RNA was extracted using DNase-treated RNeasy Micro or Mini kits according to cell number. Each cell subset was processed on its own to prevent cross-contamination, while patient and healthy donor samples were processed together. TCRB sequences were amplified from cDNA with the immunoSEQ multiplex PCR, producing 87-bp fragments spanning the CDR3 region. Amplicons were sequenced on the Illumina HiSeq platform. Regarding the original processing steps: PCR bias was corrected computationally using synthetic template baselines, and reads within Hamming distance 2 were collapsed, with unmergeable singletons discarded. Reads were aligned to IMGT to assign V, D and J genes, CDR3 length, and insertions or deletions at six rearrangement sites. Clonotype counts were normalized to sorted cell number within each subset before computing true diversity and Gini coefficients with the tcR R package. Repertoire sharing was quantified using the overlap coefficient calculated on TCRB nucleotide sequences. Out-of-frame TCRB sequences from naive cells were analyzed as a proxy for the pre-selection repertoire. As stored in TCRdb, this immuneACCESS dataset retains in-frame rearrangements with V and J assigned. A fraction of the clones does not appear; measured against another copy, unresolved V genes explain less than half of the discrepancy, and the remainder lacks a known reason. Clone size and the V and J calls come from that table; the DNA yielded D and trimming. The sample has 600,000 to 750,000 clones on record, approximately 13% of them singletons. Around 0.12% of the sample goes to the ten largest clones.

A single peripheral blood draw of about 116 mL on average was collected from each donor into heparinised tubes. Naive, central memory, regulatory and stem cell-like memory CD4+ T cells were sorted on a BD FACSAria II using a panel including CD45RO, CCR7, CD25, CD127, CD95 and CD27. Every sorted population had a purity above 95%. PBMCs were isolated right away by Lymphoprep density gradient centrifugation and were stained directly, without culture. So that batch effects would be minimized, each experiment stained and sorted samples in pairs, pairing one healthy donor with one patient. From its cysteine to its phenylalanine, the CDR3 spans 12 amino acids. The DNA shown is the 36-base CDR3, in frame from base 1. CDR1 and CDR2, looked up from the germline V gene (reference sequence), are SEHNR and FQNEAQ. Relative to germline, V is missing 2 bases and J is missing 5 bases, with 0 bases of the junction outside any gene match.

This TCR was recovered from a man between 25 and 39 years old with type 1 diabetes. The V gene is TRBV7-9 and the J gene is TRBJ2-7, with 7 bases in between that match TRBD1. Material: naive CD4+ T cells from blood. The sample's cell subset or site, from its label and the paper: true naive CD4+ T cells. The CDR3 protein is CASSLQGDEQYF. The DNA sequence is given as TGTGCCAGCAGCTTACAGGGGGACGAGCAGTACTTC.